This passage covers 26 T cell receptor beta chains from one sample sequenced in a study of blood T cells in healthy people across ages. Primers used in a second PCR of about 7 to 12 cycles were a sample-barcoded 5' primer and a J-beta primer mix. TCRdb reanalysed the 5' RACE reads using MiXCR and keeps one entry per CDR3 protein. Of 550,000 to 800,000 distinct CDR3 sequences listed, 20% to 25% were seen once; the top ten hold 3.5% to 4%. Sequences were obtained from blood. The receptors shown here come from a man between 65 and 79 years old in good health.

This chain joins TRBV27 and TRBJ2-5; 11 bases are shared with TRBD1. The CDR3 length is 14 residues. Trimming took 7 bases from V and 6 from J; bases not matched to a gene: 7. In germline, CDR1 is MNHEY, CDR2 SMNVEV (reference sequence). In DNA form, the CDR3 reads TGTGCCAGCACGGGACAGGGGGAAAAGAAGACCCAGTACTTC. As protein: CASTGQGEKKTQYF.

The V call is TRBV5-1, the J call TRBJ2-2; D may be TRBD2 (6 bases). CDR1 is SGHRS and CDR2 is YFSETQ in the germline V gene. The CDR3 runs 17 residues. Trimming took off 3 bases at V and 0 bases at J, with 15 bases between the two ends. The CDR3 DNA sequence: TGCGCCAGCAGCTCCTCTGGAGGGAGTACGAACACCGGGGAGCTGTTTTTT. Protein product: CASSSSGGSTNTGELFF.

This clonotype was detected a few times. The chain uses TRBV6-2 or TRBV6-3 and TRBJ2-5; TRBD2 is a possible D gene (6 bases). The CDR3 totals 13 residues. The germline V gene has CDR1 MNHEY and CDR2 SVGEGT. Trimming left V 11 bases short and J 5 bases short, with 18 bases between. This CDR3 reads CAGLGSGLETQYF. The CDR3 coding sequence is TGTGCCGGACTTGGTAGCGGTTTGGAGACCCAGTACTTC.

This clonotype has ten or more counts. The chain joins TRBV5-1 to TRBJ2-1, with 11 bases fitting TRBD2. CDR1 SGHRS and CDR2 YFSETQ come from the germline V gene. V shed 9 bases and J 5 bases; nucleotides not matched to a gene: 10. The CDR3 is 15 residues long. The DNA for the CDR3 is TGCGCCATCGATTGTCTTAGCGGGAGGGACAATGAGCAGTTCTTC. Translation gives CAIDCLSGRDNEQFF.

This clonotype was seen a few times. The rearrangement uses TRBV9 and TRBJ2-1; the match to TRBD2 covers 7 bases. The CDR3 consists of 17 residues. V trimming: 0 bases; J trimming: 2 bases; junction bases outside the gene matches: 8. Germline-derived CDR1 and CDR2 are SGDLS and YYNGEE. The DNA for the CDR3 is TGTGCCAGCAGCGTAGTCCCAGGAGCGGGACCCTACAATGAGCAGTTCTTC. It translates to CASSVVPGAGPYNEQFF.

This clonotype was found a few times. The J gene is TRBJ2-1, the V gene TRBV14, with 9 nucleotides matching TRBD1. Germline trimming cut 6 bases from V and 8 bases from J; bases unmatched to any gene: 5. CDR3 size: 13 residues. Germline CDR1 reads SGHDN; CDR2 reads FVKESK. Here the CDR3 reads CASRRTGVDEQFF. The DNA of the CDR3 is TGTGCCAGCAGGCGGACAGGGGTCGATGAGCAGTTCTTC.

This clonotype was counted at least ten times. The CDR3 DNA reads as TGTGCCAGCAGCCGGGGACTAGCGGGCTCCTACGAGCAGTACTTC. Its protein product is CASSRGLAGSYEQYF. J is TRBJ2-7 and V is TRBV7-2; 12 bases agree with TRBD2. CDR1 is SGHTA and CDR2 is FQGNSA in the germline V gene. The CDR3 is made up of 15 amino acids. After removal of 5 bases from V and 0 bases from J, the junction contained 2 bases not matched to a gene.

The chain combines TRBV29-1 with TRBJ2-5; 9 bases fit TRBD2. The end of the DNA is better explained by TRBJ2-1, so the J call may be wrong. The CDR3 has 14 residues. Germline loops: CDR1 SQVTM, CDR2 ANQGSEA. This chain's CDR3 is CSVEGLAERDEQFF. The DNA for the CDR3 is TGCAGCGTTGAAGGACTAGCGGAGCGGGATGAGCAGTTCTTC.

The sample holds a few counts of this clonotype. CDR3 bases: TGCAGTGCTCCACCCTCCGGGACAGGGGGCTCTGGCTACACCTTC. Protein product: CSAPPSGTGGSGYTF. This chain joins TRBV20-1 and TRBJ1-2, with 12 bases aligning to TRBD1. Losses at the gene ends were 5 bases for V and 7 bases for J; bases not matched to a gene: 11. CDR1 and CDR2 (germline): DFQATT, SNEGSKA (reference sequence). This CDR3 spans 15 amino acids.

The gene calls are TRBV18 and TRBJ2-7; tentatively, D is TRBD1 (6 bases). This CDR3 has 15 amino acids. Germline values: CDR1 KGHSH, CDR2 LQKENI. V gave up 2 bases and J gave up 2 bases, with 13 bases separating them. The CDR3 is CASSPSAGVTYEQYF. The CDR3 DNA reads TGTGCCAGCTCACCATCGGCAGGGGTGACCTACGAGCAGTACTTC.

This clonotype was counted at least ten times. Written as DNA, the CDR3 is TGCGCCAGCAGCCGCCAACCCGACCCAGCCAAAAACATTCAGTACTTC. Its protein product is CASSRQPDPAKNIQYF. The chain recombines TRBV5-1 with TRBJ2-4, with no clear D. The CDR3 runs to 16 residues. V shed 4 bases and J shed 0 bases, with 14 bases lying between them. Germline CDR1 is SGHRS and CDR2 is YFSETQ.

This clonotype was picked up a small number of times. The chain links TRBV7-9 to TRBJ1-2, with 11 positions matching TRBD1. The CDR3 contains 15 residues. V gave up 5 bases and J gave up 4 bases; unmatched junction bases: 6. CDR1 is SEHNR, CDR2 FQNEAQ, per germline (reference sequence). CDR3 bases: TGTGCCAGCAGCGCCGGACAGGGGGCTGTCTATGGCTACACCTTC. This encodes CASSAGQGAVYGYTF.

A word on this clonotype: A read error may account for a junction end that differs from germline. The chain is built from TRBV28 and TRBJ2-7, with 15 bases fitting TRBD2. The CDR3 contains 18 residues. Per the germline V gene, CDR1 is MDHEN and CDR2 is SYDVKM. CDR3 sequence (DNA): TGTGCCGGCAGTTTATCTGGGACTAGCGGGAGGTGGTCCTACGAGCAGTACTTC. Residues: CAGSLSGTSGRWSYEQYF.

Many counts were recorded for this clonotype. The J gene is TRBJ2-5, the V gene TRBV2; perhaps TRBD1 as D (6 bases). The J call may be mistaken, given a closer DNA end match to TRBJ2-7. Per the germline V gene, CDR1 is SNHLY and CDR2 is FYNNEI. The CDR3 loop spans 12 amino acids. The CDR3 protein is CASRDSSYEQYF. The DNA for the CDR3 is TGTGCCAGCAGGGACAGCTCCTACGAGCAGTACTTC.

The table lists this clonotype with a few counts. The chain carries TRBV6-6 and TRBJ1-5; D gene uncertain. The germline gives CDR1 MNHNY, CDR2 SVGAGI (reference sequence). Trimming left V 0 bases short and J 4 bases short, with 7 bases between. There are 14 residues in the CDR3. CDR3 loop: CASSYSAANQPQHF. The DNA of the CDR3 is TGTGCCAGCAGTTACTCGGCGGCTAATCAGCCCCAGCATTTT.

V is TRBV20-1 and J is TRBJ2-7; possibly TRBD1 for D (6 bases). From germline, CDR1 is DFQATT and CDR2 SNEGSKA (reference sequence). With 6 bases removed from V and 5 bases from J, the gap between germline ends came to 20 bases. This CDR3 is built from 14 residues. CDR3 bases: TGCAGTGCAGGCCCCTCAGGGGTATTCAACGAGCAGTACTTC. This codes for CSAGPSGVFNEQYF.

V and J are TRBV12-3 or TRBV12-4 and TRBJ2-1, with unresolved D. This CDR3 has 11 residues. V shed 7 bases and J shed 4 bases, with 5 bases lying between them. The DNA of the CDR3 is TGTGCCAGCAACAAATACAATGAGCAGTTCTTC. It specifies CASNKYNEQFF.

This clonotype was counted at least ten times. As DNA, the CDR3 is TGTGCCAGCAGCTTGGCAACAAAAGGAGATACGCAGTATTTT. Translating it yields CASSLATKGDTQYF. The gene calls are TRBV7-9 and TRBJ2-3, with D unclear. Trimming took 3 bases from V and 5 from J, leaving 12 bases between them. Germline CDR1 SEHNR, CDR2 FQNEAQ (reference sequence). The CDR3 covers 14 residues.

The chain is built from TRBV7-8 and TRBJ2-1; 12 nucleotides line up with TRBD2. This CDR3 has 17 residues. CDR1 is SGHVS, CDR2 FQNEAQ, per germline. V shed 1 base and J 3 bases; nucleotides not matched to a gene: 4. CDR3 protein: CASSLELAGGFYNEQFF. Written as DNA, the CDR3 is TGTGCCAGCAGCTTAGAACTAGCGGGAGGCTTCTACAATGAGCAGTTCTTC.

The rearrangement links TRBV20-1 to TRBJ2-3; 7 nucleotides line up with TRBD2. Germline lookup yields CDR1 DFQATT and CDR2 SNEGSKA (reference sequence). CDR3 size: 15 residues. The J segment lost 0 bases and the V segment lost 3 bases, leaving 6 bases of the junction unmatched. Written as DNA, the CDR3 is TGCAGTGCTAGGGGAGGGGAAACTAGCACAGATACGCAGTATTTT. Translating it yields CSARGGETSTDTQYF.

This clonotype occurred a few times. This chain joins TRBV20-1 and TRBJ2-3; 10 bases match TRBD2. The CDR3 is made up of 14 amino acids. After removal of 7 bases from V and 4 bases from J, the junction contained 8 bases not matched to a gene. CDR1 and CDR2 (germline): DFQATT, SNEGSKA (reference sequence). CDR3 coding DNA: TGCAGTGGCGTAGCGGGAGGTGGGGCAGATACGCAGTATTTT. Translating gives CSGVAGGGADTQYF.

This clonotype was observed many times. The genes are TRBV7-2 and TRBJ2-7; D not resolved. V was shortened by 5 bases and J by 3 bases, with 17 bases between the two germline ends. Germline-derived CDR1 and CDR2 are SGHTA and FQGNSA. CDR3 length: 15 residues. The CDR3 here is CASSPDGSTGYEQYF. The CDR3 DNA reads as TGTGCCAGCAGCCCCGACGGAAGTACTGGCTACGAGCAGTACTTC.

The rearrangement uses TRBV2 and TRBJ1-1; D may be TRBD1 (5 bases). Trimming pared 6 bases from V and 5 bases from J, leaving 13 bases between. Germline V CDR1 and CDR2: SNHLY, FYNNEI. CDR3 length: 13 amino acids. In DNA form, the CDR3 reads TGTGCCAGCAGGCCGCTGGGGGGGACTGAAGCTTTCTTT. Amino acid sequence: CASRPLGGTEAFF.

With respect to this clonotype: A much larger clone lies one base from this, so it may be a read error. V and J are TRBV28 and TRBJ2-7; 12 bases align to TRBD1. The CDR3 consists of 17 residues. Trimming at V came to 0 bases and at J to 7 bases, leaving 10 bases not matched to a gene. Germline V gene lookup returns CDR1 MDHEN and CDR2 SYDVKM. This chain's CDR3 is CASSLWGTGGAGTEQYF. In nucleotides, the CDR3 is TGTGCCAGCAGTTTATGGGGGACAGGGGGCGCGGGTACTGAGCAGTACTTC. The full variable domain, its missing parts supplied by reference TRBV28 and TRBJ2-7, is DVKVTQSSRYLVKRTGEKVFLECVQDMDHENMFWYRQDPGLGLRLIYFSYDVKMKEKGDIPEGYSVSREKKERFSLILESASTNQTSMYLCASSLWGTGGAGTEQYFGPGTRLTVT.

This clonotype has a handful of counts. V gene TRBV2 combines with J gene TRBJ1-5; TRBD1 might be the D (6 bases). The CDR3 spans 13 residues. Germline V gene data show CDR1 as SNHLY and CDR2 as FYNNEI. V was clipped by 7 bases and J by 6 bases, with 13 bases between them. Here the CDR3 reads CASTQGWTQPQHF. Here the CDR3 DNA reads TGTGCCAGCACCCAGGGGTGGACTCAGCCCCAGCATTTT.

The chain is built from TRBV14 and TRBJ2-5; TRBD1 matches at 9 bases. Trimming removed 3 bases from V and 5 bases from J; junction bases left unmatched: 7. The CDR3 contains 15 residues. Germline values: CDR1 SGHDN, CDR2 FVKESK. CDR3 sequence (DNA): TGTGCCAGCAGCCACTGGGACAGGGCATTTGAGACCCAGTACTTC. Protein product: CASSHWDRAFETQYF.